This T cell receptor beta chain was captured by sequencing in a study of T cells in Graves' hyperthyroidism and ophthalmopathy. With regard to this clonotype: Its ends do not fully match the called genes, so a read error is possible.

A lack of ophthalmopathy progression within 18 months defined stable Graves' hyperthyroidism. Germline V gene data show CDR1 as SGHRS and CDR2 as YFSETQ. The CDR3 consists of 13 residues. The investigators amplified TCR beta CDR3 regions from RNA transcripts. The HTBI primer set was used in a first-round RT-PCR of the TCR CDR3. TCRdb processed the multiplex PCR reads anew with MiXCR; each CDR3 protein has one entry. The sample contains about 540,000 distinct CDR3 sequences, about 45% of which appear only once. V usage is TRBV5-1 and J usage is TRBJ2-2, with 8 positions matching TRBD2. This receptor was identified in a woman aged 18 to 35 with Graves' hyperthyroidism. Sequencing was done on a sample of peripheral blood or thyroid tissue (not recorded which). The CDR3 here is CASSSGGGDEQFF. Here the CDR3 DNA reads TGCGCCAGCAGCAGCGGGGGAGGCGATGAGCAGTTTTTT.